What follows describes a single TCR beta chain. Antigen specificity is unknown. The authors produced TCR alpha and TCR beta cDNA libraries with sample barcodes and UMIs by 5'RACE using constant-segment primers. TCRdb recomputed calls from the 5' RACE reads with MiXCR, one row per CDR3 protein. The sample shows about 610,000 distinct CDR3 sequences, 15% to 20% of them seen only once. This sample was included in a study of T-cell memory formation after mild COVID-19. Background on the study: TCR clusters were largely donor specific.

General study results and limits: Memory from before infection featured some responding clones, which suggests cross-reactive memory joined. Contracting clones from day 15 to 85 had balanced CD4/CD8; later expanders favoured CD4+.

Sequencing used PBMCs or a T cell subset sorted from them (not recorded which). This clonotype originated in an adult woman who had mild COVID-19 (a few samples of this study predate the infection). Cell type and time point are not known.

CDR3 in amino acids: CSVADSFYGYTF. CDR3 nucleotide sequence: TGCAGCGTTGCGGACAGCTTCTATGGCTACACCTTC. The rearrangement uses TRBV29-1 and TRBJ1-2; tentative D call: TRBD1 (6 bases). Germline V gene sequence: CDR1 SQVTM, CDR2 ANQGSEA. The CDR3 covers 12 residues. V was shortened by 4 bases and J by 4 bases, with 10 bases between the two germline ends. The variable domain in full, with the rest retrieved from reference TRBV29-1 and TRBJ1-2, is SAVISQKPSRDICQRGTSLTIQCQVDSQVTMMFWYRQQPGQSLTLIATANQGSEATYESGFVIDKFPISRPNLTFSTLTVSNMSPEDSSIYLCSVADSFYGYTFGSGTRLTVV.